The rows below give T cell receptor beta chains drawn from one sample of a study of CD8+ T cells in alopecia areata. Using immunoSEQ multiplex PCR, the repertoire was profiled, and TCRdb retains in-frame clones only, with some absent. The sample lists around 290,000 clones, about three fifths occurring once. The source was CD4+ T cells sorted from blood, collected at week 24, from a patient treated with tofacitinib. These receptors originate from a human donor with alopecia areata. The CDR3 runs from the conserved cysteine through the conserved F or W. D genes are given only for firm matches. The listing skips clone size in some rows; elsewhere it reads once, few, many or a size class.

v_gene,len,abundance,j_gene,d_gene,CDR3aa,CDR3nt
TRBV29-1,13,.,TRBJ2-5,TRBD1,CSLRQGIGETQYF,TGCAGCCTCAGACAGGGAATAGGAGAGACCCAGTACTTC
TRBV4-2,16,.,TRBJ2-7,TRBD1,CASSPRTGLGSYEQYF,TGTGCCAGCAGCCCTAGGACAGGGTTAGGATCCTACGAGCAGTACTTC
TRBV30,15,.,TRBJ1-1,.,CAWRGVRVLNTEAFF,TGTGCCTGGAGGGGTGTTCGGGTTTTGAACACTGAAGCTTTCTTT
TRBV9,14,.,TRBJ2-5,TRBD2,CASSVQRGGETQYF,TGTGCCAGCAGCGTCCAGCGGGGGGGCGAGACCCAGTACTTC
TRBV18,11,.,TRBJ2-1,.,CASSRDYTQFF,TGTGCCAGCTCTCGTGACTACACGCAGTTCTTC
TRBV10-3,14,few,TRBJ1-3,TRBD1,CAISGQGYGNTIYF,TGTGCCATCAGTGGACAGGGTTACGGAAACACCATATATTTT
TRBV2,12,.,TRBJ1-1,.,CASREQVPEAFF,TGTGCCAGCAGAGAACAGGTCCCTGAAGCTTTCTTT
TRBV6-1,14,few,TRBJ1-2,TRBD1,CASTLGQQFYGYTF,TGTGCCAGCACCCTGGGACAGCAATTTTATGGCTACACCTTC
TRBV4-2,15,.,TRBJ1-2,.,CASSQEDRISYGYTF,TGTGCCAGCAGCCAAGAAGACAGGATATCCTATGGCTACACCTTC
TRBV11-2,13,.,TRBJ1-1,.,CASSFRQHTEAFF,TGTGCCAGCAGCTTCCGGCAGCACACTGAAGCTTTCTTT
TRBV30,11,.,TRBJ1-2,.,CAWSVRDGYTF,TGTGCCTGGAGTGTGAGGGATGGCTACACCTTC
TRBV4-3,14,.,TRBJ2-7,.,CASSHSVGLYEQYF,TGCGCCAGCAGCCATTCGGTCGGACTTTACGAGCAGTACTTC
TRBV27,14,.,TRBJ1-5,TRBD1,CASSFGTGGQPQHF,TGTGCCAGCAGTTTCGGGACAGGCGGTCAGCCCCAGCATTTT
TRBV15,18,once,TRBJ2-1,TRBD2,CATSRDTLRGGLTAEQFF,TGTGCCACCAGCAGAGATACGTTGCGGGGGGGCCTTACCGCGGAGCAGTTCTTC
TRBV4-1,16,.,TRBJ1-3,.,CASSPLGQSTGNTIYF,TGCGCCAGCAGCCCCCTCGGACAGAGTACTGGAAACACCATATATTTT
TRBV30,14,.,TRBJ2-3,TRBD2,CAWSGGGPTDTQYF,TGTGCCTGGAGCGGCGGGGGACCCACAGATACGCAGTATTTT
TRBV29-1,13,.,TRBJ1-1,TRBD1,CSVPDRVDTEAFF,TGCAGCGTTCCAGACAGGGTTGACACTGAAGCTTTCTTT
TRBV5-4,13,.,TRBJ2-2,.,CASSLQNTGELFF,TGTGCCAGCAGTCTACAAAACACCGGGGAGCTGTTTTTT
TRBV5-4,16,few,TRBJ2-7,.,CASSLATGTGTYEQYF,TGTGCCAGCAGCTTGGCCACCGGGACGGGGACCTACGAGCAGTACTTC
TRBV2,14,.,TRBJ1-1,.,CATKRGQLNTEAFF,TGTGCCACCAAGCGGGGGCAGCTGAACACTGAAGCTTTCTTT
TRBV29-1,13,.,TRBJ2-4,.,CSVADRSKNIQYF,TGCAGCGTCGCTGACAGGTCCAAAAACATTCAGTACTTC
TRBV27,16,few,TRBJ2-5,.,CASSLSGGSLGETQYF,TGTGCCAGCAGTTTATCTGGGGGATCCTTGGGAGAGACCCAGTACTTC
TRBV30,12,.,TRBJ1-2,.,CAWSTGRYGYTF,TGTGCCTGGAGCACGGGGCGGTATGGCTACACCTTC
TRBV29-1,13,.,TRBJ1-1,TRBD1,CSVTGARDTEAFF,TGCAGCGTGACAGGGGCGAGGGACACTGAAGCTTTCTTT
TRBV28,14,few,TRBJ1-5,.,CASRGALSNQPQHF,TGTGCCAGCAGGGGAGCTCTAAGCAATCAGCCCCAGCATTTT
TRBV7-2,14,.,TRBJ2-7,.,CASSPSTVSYEQYF,TGTGCCAGCAGCCCCTCGACAGTCTCCTACGAGCAGTACTTC
TRBV30,16,.,TRBJ1-4,TRBD1,CAWRSRTGGRGEKLFF,TGTGCCTGGAGGTCAAGGACAGGGGGCAGAGGTGAAAAACTGTTTTTT
TRBV29-1,13,.,TRBJ2-7,.,CSVEDTVFHEQYF,TGCAGCGTTGAAGACACAGTGTTCCACGAGCAGTACTTC
TRBV5-1,12,.,TRBJ2-5,.,CASSPAVGTQYF,TGCGCCAGCAGCCCGGCCGTCGGGACACAGTACTTC
TRBV19,14,few,TRBJ1-5,TRBD1,CASRLTGGHQPQHF,TGTGCCAGTAGGTTAACAGGGGGCCATCAGCCCCAGCATTTT
TRBV2,14,.,TRBJ2-1,TRBD2,CASSARTSGGPLVF,TGTGCCAGCAGTGCTCGGACTAGCGGGGGGCCCCTGGTCTTC
TRBV9,12,.,TRBJ1-2,.,CASRAGSYGYTF,TGTGCCAGCAGGGCAGGGAGCTATGGCTACACCTTC